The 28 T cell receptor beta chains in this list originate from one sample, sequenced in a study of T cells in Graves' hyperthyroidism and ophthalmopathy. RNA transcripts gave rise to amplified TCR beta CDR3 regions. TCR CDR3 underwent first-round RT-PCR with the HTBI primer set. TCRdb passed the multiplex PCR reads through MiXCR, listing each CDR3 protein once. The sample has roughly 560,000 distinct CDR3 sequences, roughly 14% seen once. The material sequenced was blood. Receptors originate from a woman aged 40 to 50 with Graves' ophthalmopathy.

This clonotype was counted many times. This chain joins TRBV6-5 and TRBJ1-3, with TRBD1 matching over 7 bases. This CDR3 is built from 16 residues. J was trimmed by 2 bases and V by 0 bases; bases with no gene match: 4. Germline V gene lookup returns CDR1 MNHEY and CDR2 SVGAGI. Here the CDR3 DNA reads TGTGCCAGCAGTTACTCAACAGGGGCCCCTGGAAACACCATATATTTT. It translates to CASSYSTGAPGNTIYF.

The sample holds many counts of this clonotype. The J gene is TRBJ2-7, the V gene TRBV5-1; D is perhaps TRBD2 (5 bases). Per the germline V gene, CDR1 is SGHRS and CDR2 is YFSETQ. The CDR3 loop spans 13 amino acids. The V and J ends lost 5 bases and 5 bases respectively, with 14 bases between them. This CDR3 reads CASRNTLTNEQYF. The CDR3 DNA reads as TGCGCCAGCAGAAATACCTTGACTAACGAGCAGTACTTC. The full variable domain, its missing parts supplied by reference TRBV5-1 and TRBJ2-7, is KAGVTQTPRYLIKTRGQQVTLSCSPISGHRSVSWYQQTPGQGLQFLFEYFSETQRNKGNFPGRFSGRQFSNSRSEMNVSTLELGDSALYLCASRNTLTNEQYFGPGTRLTVT.

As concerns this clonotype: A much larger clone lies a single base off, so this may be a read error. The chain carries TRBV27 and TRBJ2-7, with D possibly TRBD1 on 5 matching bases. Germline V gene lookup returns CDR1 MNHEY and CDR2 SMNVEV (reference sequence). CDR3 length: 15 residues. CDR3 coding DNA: TGTGCCGGCAGTTTATCGCTTGGTGGGGCTGCCGAGCAGTACTTC. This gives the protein CAGSLSLGGAAEQYF.

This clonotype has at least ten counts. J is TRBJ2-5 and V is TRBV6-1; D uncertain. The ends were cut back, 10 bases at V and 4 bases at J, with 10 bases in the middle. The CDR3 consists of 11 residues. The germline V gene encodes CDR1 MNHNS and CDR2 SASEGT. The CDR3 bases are TGTGCCACCCGCTCCGCAGAGACCCAGTACTTC. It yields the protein CATRSAETQYF.

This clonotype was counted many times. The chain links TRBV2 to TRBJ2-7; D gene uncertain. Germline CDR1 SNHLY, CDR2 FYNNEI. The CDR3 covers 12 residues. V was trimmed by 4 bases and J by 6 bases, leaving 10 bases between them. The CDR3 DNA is TGTGCCAGCAGTGGGGTTGTGCTCGAGCAGTACTTC. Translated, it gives CASSGVVLEQYF.

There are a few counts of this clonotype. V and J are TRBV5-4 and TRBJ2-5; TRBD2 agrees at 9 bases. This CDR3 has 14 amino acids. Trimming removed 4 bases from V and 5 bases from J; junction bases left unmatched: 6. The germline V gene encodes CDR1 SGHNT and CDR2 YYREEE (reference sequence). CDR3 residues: CASSPVSGSETQYF. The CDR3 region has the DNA TGTGCCAGCAGCCCGGTTAGCGGGAGTGAGACCCAGTACTTC.

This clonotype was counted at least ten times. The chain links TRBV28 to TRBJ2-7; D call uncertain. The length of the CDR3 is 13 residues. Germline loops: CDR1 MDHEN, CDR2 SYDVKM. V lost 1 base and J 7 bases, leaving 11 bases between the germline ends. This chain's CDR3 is CASSLSILEEQYF. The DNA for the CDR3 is TGTGCCAGCAGTTTATCTATACTGGAGGAGCAGTACTTC. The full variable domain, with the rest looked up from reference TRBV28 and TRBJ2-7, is DVKVTQSSRYLVKRTGEKVFLECVQDMDHENMFWYRQDPGLGLRLIYFSYDVKMKEKGDIPEGYSVSREKKERFSLILESASTNQTSMYLCASSLSILEEQYFGPGTRLTVT.

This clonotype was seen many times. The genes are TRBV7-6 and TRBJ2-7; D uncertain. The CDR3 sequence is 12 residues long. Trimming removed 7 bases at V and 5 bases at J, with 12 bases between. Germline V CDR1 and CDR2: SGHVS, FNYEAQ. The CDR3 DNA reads TGTGCCAGCAACCACCTAGACCACGAGCAGTACTTC. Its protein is CASNHLDHEQYF.

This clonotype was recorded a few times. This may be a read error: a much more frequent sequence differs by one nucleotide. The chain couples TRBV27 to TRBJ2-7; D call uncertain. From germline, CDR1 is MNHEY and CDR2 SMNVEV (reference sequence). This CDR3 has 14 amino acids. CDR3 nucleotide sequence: TGTGCCGGCAGTTCCCTCGCAGGTACCTACGAGCAGTACTTC. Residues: CAGSSLAGTYEQYF.

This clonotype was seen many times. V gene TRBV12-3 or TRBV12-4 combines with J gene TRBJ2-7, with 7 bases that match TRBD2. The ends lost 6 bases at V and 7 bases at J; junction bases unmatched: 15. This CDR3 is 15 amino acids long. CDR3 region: CASRPSDSGSGEQYF. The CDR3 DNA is TGTGCCAGCAGGCCTTCGGATAGCGGGTCTGGGGAGCAGTACTTC.

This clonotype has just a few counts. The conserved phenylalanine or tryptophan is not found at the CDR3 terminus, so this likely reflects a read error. CDR3 sequence reads: CSGGTGFGNTIYL. For the CDR3, the DNA is TGCAGCGGGGGGACAGGTTTCGGAAACACCATATATCTT. The chain links TRBV29-1 to TRBJ1-3; TRBD1 matches 8 bases. Germline trimming cut 7 bases from V and 4 bases from J; bases unmatched to any gene: 6. CDR3 length: 13 residues. Germline V lookup: CDR1 SQVTM, CDR2 ANQGSEA.

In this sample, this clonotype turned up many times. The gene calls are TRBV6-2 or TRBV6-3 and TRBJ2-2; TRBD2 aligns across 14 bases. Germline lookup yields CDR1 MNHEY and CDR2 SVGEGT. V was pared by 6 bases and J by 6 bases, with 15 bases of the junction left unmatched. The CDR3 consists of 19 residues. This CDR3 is CASSPTRLAGGMVAGELFF. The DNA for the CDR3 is TGTGCCAGCAGCCCTACCAGACTAGCGGGAGGGATGGTCGCCGGGGAGCTGTTTTTT.

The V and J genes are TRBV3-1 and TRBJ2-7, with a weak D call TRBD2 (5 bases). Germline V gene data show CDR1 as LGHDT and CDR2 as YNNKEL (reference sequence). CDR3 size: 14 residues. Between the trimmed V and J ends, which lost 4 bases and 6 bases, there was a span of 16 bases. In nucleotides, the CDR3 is TGTGCCAGCAGCCTCGGGGAGAGGGTAGCCGAGCAGTACTTC. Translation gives CASSLGERVAEQYF.

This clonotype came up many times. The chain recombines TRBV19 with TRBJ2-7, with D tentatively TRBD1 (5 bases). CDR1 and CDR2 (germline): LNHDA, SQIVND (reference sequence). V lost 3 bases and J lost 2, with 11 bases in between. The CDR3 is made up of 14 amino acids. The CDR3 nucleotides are TGTGCCAGTAGTATCGGTTCACAGGCCTACGAGCAGTACTTC. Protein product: CASSIGSQAYEQYF.

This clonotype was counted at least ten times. As DNA, the CDR3 is TGTGCCAGCAGTGAAGCGGGGAGAAACACCATATATTTT. Translation gives CASSEAGRNTIYF. This chain joins TRBV6-1 and TRBJ1-3; D unclear. Germline V lookup: CDR1 MNHNS, CDR2 SASEGT. This CDR3 has 13 residues. V was clipped by 0 bases and J by 5 bases, with 5 bases between them.

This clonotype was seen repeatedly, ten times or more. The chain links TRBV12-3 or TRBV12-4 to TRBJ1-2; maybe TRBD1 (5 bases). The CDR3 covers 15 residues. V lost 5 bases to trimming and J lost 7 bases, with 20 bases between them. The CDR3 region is CASSVTGEGMRGYTF. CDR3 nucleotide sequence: TGTGCCAGCAGTGTAACGGGGGAGGGCATGCGTGGCTACACCTTC.

The CDR3 nucleotides are TGCGCCAGCAGCCAACGCCCCACCACTGACAGGGTTAAACCCTACGAGCAGTACTTC. Its translation: CASSQRPTTDRVKPYEQYF. The chain recombines TRBV4-1 with TRBJ2-7; 7 nucleotides match TRBD1. This CDR3 is 19 amino acids long. V lost 2 bases and J lost 2; bases outside the gene matches: 18. Germline V gene sequence: CDR1 MGHRA, CDR2 YSYEKL.

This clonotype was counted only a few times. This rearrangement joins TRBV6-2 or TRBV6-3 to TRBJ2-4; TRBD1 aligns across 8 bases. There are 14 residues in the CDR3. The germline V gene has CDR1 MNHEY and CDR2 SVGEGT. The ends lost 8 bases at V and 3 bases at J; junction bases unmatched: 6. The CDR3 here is CASVAGTGKNIQYF. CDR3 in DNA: TGTGCCAGCGTAGCCGGGACAGGCAAAAACATTCAGTACTTC.

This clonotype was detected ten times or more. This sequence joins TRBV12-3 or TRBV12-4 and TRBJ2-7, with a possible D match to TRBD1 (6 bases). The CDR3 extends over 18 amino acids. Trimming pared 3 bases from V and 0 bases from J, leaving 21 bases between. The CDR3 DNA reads TGTGCCAGCAGTTTTGGTCGTTCGCAGGGGCCCAGCTCCTACGAGCAGTACTTC. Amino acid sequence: CASSFGRSQGPSSYEQYF.

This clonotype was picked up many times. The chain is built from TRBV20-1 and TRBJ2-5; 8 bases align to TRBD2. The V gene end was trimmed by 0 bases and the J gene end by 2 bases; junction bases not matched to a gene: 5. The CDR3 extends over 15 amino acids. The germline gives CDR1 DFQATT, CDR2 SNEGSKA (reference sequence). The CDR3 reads CSARDGTSGQETQYF. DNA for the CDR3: TGCAGTGCTAGAGATGGAACTAGCGGTCAAGAGACCCAGTACTTC.

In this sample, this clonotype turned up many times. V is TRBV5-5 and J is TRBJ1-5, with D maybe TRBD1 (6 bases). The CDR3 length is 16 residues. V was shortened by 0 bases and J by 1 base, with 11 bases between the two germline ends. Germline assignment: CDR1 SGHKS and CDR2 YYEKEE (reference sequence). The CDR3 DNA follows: TGTGCCAGCAGCTTGGAAGGGGGGTGGAGCAATCAGCCCCAGCATTTT. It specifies CASSLEGGWSNQPQHF.

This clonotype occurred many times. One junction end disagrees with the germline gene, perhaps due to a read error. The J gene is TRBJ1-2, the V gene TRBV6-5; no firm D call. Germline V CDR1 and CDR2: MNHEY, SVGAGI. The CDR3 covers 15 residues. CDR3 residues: CASSYSGQPGYGYTF. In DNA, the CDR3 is TGTGCCAGCAGTTACTCCGGCCAGCCTGGCTATGGCTATACCTTC.

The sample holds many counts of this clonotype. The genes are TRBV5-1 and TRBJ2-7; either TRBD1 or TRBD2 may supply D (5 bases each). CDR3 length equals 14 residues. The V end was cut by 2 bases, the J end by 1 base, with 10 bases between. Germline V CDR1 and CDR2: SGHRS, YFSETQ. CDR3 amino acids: CASSLGDQSYEQYF. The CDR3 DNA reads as TGCGCCAGCAGCTTAGGGGACCAGTCCTACGAGCAGTACTTC. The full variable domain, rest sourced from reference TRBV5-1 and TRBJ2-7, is KAGVTQTPRYLIKTRGQQVTLSCSPISGHRSVSWYQQTPGQGLQFLFEYFSETQRNKGNFPGRFSGRQFSNSRSEMNVSTLELGDSALYLCASSLGDQSYEQYFGPGTRLTVT.

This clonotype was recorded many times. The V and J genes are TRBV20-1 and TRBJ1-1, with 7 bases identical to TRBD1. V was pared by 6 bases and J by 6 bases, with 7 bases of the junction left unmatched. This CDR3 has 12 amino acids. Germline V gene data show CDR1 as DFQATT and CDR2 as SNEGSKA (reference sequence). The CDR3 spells CSATGLSPEAFF. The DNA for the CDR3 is TGCAGTGCGACAGGGCTTTCGCCTGAAGCTTTCTTT.

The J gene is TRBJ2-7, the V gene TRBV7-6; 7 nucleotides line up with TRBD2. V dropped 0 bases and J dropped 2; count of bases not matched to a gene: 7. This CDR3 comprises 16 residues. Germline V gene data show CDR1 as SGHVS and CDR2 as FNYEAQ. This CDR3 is CASSLAPASGTYEQYF. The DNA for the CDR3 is TGTGCCAGCAGCTTAGCGCCGGCTAGCGGCACCTACGAGCAGTACTTC.

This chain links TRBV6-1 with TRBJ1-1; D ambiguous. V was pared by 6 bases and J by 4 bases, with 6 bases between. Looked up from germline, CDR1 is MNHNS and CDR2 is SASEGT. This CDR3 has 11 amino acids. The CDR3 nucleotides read TGTGCCAGCAGCTGTAGCACTGAAGCTTTCTTT. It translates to CASSCSTEAFF.

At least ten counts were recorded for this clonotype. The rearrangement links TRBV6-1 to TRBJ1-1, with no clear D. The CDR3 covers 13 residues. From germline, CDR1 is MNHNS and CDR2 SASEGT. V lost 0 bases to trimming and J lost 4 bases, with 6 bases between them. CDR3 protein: CASSEADLTEAFF. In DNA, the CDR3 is TGTGCCAGCAGTGAAGCAGACCTCACTGAAGCTTTCTTT.

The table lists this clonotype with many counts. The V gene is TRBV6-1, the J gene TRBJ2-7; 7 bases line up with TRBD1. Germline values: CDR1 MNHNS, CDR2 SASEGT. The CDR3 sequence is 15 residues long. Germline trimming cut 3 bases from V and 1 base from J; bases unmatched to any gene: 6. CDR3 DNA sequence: TGTGCCAGCAGTGATTTGACAGGGAAGTCCTACGAGCAGTACTTC. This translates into CASSDLTGKSYEQYF.